These 27 T cell receptor beta chains were all obtained from the same sample, sequenced in a study of regulatory T cells in long-lasting Graves disease listed by TCRdb under 2021. To prepare the library, multiplex PCR was applied. This sample was sequenced with an Illumina HiSeq 4000. To build TCR beta libraries, CDR3 regions were amplified by Arm-PCR using iRepertoire HTBI primers. TCRdb redid the processing of the public reads, applying fastp at Q25 and MiXCR, and retained in-frame beta chains. Records with the same CDR3 protein are collapsed into one entry carrying the most frequent genes and DNA. Recorded for this sample are 350,000 to 550,000 distinct CDR3 sequences; approximately 15% of them occurred a single time. Of the sample, roughly a sixth is held by the ten largest clones. What this sample's time point label stands for: newly diagnosed GD, antithyroid drugs for less than 3 months. For both TCR sequencing and RNA sequencing, RNA was extracted from PBMCs using TRIzol.

These data also featured in a second study, about T cells in Graves' hyperthyroidism and ophthalmopathy.

Sample: peripheral blood mononuclear cells (PBMCs), taken at new diagnosis, from a patient treated with antithyroid drugs. These receptors originate from a woman in her 50s with Graves disease. Donor details come from another sample of the same person, matched by shared clones.

This clonotype was recorded at least ten times. The rearrangement uses TRBV3-1 and TRBJ2-5; D may be TRBD2 (5 bases). The germline V gene encodes CDR1 LGHDT and CDR2 YNNKEL (reference sequence). Trimming pared 1 base from V and 6 bases from J, leaving 6 bases between. CDR3 length: 12 residues. This CDR3 is CASSQGRKTQYF. CDR3 in DNA: TGTGCCAGCAGCCAAGGGAGGAAGACCCAGTACTTC.

This clonotype was observed many times. DNA of the CDR3: TGTGCCAGCAGCTTTAGCGGGACCTCTTACAATGAGCAGTTCTTC. Protein sequence: CASSFSGTSYNEQFF. The V and J genes are TRBV2 and TRBJ2-1; 8 nucleotides match TRBD2. Looked up from germline, CDR1 is SNHLY and CDR2 is FYNNEI. This CDR3 has 15 amino acids. After removal of 6 bases from V and 4 bases from J, the junction contained 8 bases not matched to a gene.

This clonotype was seen repeatedly, ten times or more. The CDR3 DNA sequence: TGCAGTGCCGGGACACCCGACTCCTACGAGCAGTACTTC. The encoded protein is CSAGTPDSYEQYF. This sequence joins TRBV20-1 and TRBJ2-7; possibly TRBD1 for D (6 bases). In germline, CDR1 is DFQATT, CDR2 SNEGSKA (reference sequence). The CDR3 is made up of 13 amino acids. The ends were cut back, 6 bases at V and 0 bases at J, with 12 bases in the middle.

This clonotype was recorded at least ten times. The chain has TRBV30 and TRBJ2-2; tentatively, D is TRBD1 (5 bases). The CDR3 runs to 14 residues. The V gene's germline CDR1 is GTSNPN and CDR2 SVGIG (reference sequence). V lost 3 bases and J lost 2, with 10 bases in between. CDR3 loop: CAWRQDSNTGELFF. CDR3 coding DNA: TGTGCCTGGAGGCAAGACAGCAACACCGGGGAGCTGTTTTTT.

This chain links TRBV5-1 with TRBJ2-7, with 10 bases matching TRBD1. The germline V gene has CDR1 SGHRS and CDR2 YFSETQ. This CDR3 contains 14 residues. Germline trimming cut 4 bases from V and 7 bases from J; bases unmatched to any gene: 8. The CDR3 region is CASSPGQGWWEQYF. CDR3 in DNA: TGCGCCAGCAGCCCGGGACAGGGGTGGTGGGAGCAGTACTTC.

This clonotype has a count of ten or more. CDR3 loop: CASSFMGQSSYNEQFF. As DNA, the CDR3 is TGTGCCAGCAGCTTTATGGGACAGAGCTCCTACAATGAGCAGTTCTTC. V gene TRBV11-2 combines with J gene TRBJ2-1; the match to TRBD1 covers 7 bases. Germline values: CDR1 SGHAT, CDR2 FQNNGV. CDR3 length: 16 residues. Trimming removed 3 bases from V and 0 bases from J; junction bases left unmatched: 5.

The sample holds many counts of this clonotype. The chain employs TRBV20-1 and TRBJ2-7; TRBD1 agrees at 8 bases. V shed 6 bases and J 4 bases; nucleotides not matched to a gene: 14. The germline V gene encodes CDR1 DFQATT and CDR2 SNEGSKA (reference sequence). This CDR3 spans 15 amino acids. DNA for the CDR3: TGCAGTGCCCCCCCCACGGGTCAGGGGGCTTACGAGCAGTACTTC. Translating it yields CSAPPTGQGAYEQYF.

This clonotype was seen many times. The V and J genes are TRBV6-2 or TRBV6-3 and TRBJ1-1; D unresolved. The CDR3 extends over 15 amino acids. V was cut by 5 bases and J by 4 bases, with 17 bases left in between. CDR1 is MNHEY, CDR2 SVGEGT, per germline. The CDR3 loop is CASSEAGYEGTEAFF. The CDR3 nucleotides are TGTGCCAGCAGTGAGGCCGGGTATGAGGGCACTGAAGCTTTCTTT.

This clonotype was counted between two and nine times. This chain links TRBV5-1 with TRBJ1-2; weak D call: TRBD1 (6 bases). The V gene's germline CDR1 is SGHRS and CDR2 YFSETQ. V gave up 1 base and J gave up 4 bases, with 20 bases separating them. The CDR3 spans 17 residues. The CDR3 coding sequence is TGCGCCAGCAGCTTGACGTCGTCCGGGACAAGCTCCTATGGCTACACCTTC. It specifies CASSLTSSGTSSYGYTF. Together with reference TRBV5-1 and TRBJ1-2, the CDR3 gives the full variable domain: KAGVTQTPRYLIKTRGQQVTLSCSPISGHRSVSWYQQTPGQGLQFLFEYFSETQRNKGNFPGRFSGRQFSNSRSEMNVSTLELGDSALYLCASSLTSSGTSSYGYTFGSGTRLTVV.

This clonotype has a count of ten or more. J is TRBJ2-3 and V is TRBV3-1; the match to TRBD2 covers 7 bases. This CDR3 has 14 residues. The V gene end was trimmed by 1 base and the J gene end by 11 bases; junction bases not matched to a gene: 9. The V gene's germline CDR1 is LGHDT and CDR2 YNNKEL (reference sequence). The CDR3 loop reads CASSQVLGAGEQYF. The CDR3 nucleotides read TGTGCCAGCAGCCAAGTCCTAGGGGCGGGAGAGCAGTATTTT.

This clonotype was observed a few times. CDR3 bases: TGCAGTGCAGCGACAGGGAGATACTACGAGCAGTACTTC. As protein: CSAATGRYYEQYF. The genes are TRBV20-1 and TRBJ2-7; 7 nucleotides align to TRBD1. This CDR3 is built from 13 residues. Germline assignment: CDR1 DFQATT and CDR2 SNEGSKA (reference sequence). The V segment lost 6 bases and the J segment 3 bases; nucleotides outside the gene matches: 8.

This clonotype was detected ten times or more. The rearrangement uses TRBV7-3 and TRBJ2-1, with 7 bases fitting TRBD1. J lost 9 bases, V lost 5 bases, and 4 bases had no gene match. The V gene's germline CDR1 is SGHTA and CDR2 FQGTGA. The CDR3 contains 12 residues. The DNA of the CDR3 is TGTGCCAGCAGCCCGGGACAGCTTGAGCAGTTCTTC. It translates to CASSPGQLEQFF. The full variable domain, with the rest looked up from reference TRBV7-3 and TRBJ2-1, is GAGVSQTPSNKVTEKGKYVELRCDPISGHTALYWYRQSLGQGPEFLIYFQGTGAADDSGLPNDRFFAVRPEGSVSTLKIQRTERGDSAVYLCASSPGQLEQFFGPGTRLTVL.

This clonotype has a count of ten or more. The chain uses TRBV2 and TRBJ1-4, with 8 nucleotides matching TRBD1. Germline assignment: CDR1 SNHLY and CDR2 FYNNEI. The CDR3 runs 16 residues. The J segment lost 0 bases and the V segment lost 6 bases, leaving 6 bases of the junction unmatched. CDR3 DNA sequence: TGTGCCAGCAGGAGGGACAGGAAAGCAACTAATGAAAAACTGTTTTTT. Its translation is CASRRDRKATNEKLFF.

This clonotype has ten or more counts. This rearrangement joins TRBV12-3 or TRBV12-4 to TRBJ2-7, with TRBD2 matching over 7 bases. The CDR3 covers 16 residues. The V gene end was trimmed by 5 bases and the J gene end by 2 bases; junction bases not matched to a gene: 12. The CDR3 sequence is CASSPHPGTTAYEQYF. CDR3 DNA: TGTGCCAGCAGTCCCCACCCCGGGACTACCGCCTACGAGCAGTACTTC.

This clonotype was found many times. V and J are TRBV27 and TRBJ2-1, with TRBD2 identical over 12 bases. V gave up 2 bases and J gave up 9 bases; unmatched junction bases: 5. The CDR3 length is 15 residues. The germline V gene encodes CDR1 MNHEY and CDR2 SMNVEV (reference sequence). The CDR3 DNA is TGTGCCAGCAGTTTAGGACTAGCGGGGACGGCTGAGCAGTTCTTC. Amino acids: CASSLGLAGTAEQFF.

The table lists this clonotype with many counts. V gene TRBV6-5 combines with J gene TRBJ2-3; 10 bases line up with TRBD2. Germline V gives CDR1 MNHEY, CDR2 SVGAGI. V trimming: 4 bases; J trimming: 3 bases; junction bases outside the gene matches: 7. The CDR3 has 16 amino acids. The CDR3 protein is CASSSAAGGWTDTQYF. CDR3 sequence (DNA): TGTGCCAGCAGTTCCGCAGCGGGAGGGTGGACAGATACGCAGTATTTT.

The V gene is TRBV20-1, the J gene TRBJ1-1, with TRBD1 as a possible D gene (5 bases). Between the trimmed V and J ends, which lost 1 base and 1 base, there was a span of 10 bases. Germline V gene data show CDR1 as DFQATT and CDR2 as SNEGSKA (reference sequence). The CDR3 is made up of 14 amino acids. The CDR3 coding sequence is TGCAGTGCTAGAGTGGGACCCTCGAACACTGAAGCTTTCTTT. Amino acids: CSARVGPSNTEAFF.

With respect to this clonotype: The conserved closing phenylalanine or tryptophan is absent in this CDR3, likely reflecting a read error. The genes are TRBV3-1 and TRBJ2-3, with D possibly being TRBD2 (5 bases). V lost 0 bases to trimming and J lost 0 bases, with 13 bases between them. The CDR3 is 17 amino acids. CDR1 LGHDT and CDR2 YNNKEL come from the germline V gene (reference sequence). Written as DNA, the CDR3 is TGTGCCAGCAGCCAAGATTGGGCGGGCCCTAGCACAGATACGCAGTATCTT. Protein product: CASSQDWAGPSTDTQYL.

In this sample, this clonotype turned up many times. V usage is TRBV12-3 or TRBV12-4 and J usage is TRBJ1-2; 7 bases agree with TRBD1. V lost 6 bases and J lost 8; bases outside the gene matches: 15. The CDR3 totals 15 residues. The CDR3 sequence: CASSKRVGGESGYTF. The DNA of the CDR3 is TGTGCCAGCAGCAAAAGGGTAGGGGGCGAGTCGGGCTACACCTTC.

This clonotype was observed a handful of times. The V call is TRBV5-1, the J call TRBJ1-3; D gene ambiguous. The V and J ends lost 4 bases and 0 bases respectively, with 8 bases between them. Per germline, CDR1 SGHRS and CDR2 YFSETQ. The CDR3 is 14 amino acids. The CDR3 bases are TGCGCCAGCAGCCCCCAGCTCTCTGGAAACACCATATATTTT. Translation: CASSPQLSGNTIYF.

Ten or more counts support this clonotype. The genes are TRBV3-1 and TRBJ1-5, with D maybe TRBD1 (5 bases). This CDR3 spans 16 amino acids. Trimming cost V 0 bases and J 7 bases, with 16 bases left between them. CDR1 is LGHDT and CDR2 is YNNKEL in the germline V gene (reference sequence). This CDR3 is CASSQDYGAGRQPQHF. The CDR3 DNA reads TGTGCCAGCAGCCAAGATTACGGGGCAGGGCGCCAGCCCCAGCATTTT.

This clonotype was found many times. The chain links TRBV28 to TRBJ1-1, with a possible D match to TRBD1 (6 bases). The CDR3 loop spans 14 amino acids. Germline values: CDR1 MDHEN, CDR2 SYDVKM. The V gene lost 4 bases and the J gene lost 1 base, with 10 bases spanning the gap. The CDR3 nucleotides read TGTGCCAGCAGTTACCGGACAGCGAACACTGAAGCTTTCTTT. It specifies CASSYRTANTEAFF. Variable domain in full (rest from reference TRBV28 and TRBJ1-1): DVKVTQSSRYLVKRTGEKVFLECVQDMDHENMFWYRQDPGLGLRLIYFSYDVKMKEKGDIPEGYSVSREKKERFSLILESASTNQTSMYLCASSYRTANTEAFFGQGTRLTVV.

With regard to this clonotype: Since a much larger clone is just one base distant, this may be a read error. This chain uses TRBV10-3 with TRBJ2-5, with 10 bases aligning to TRBD2. The germline CDR1 and CDR2 sequences are ENHRY and SYGVKD. CDR3 length equals 18 residues. CDR3 nucleotides: TGTGCCAGCAGTTACTCGATTGGGCTAGCGGGAGCTTTTGAGACCCAGTACTTC. This codes for CASSYSIGLAGAFETQYF.

This clonotype occurred a few times. V is TRBV6-9 and J is TRBJ2-2; D ambiguous. The length of the CDR3 is 13 residues. V was shortened by 4 bases and J by 7 bases, with 10 bases between the two germline ends. Germline V CDR1 and CDR2: MNHGY, SVAAGI. CDR3 sequence reads: CASSLGSVGELFF. The CDR3 bases are TGTGCCAGCAGTTTGGGTTCGGTCGGGGAGCTGTTTTTT.

This clonotype appeared a few times. The chain joins TRBV6-2 or TRBV6-3 to TRBJ2-2; 7 bases are a match to TRBD2. J lost 1 base, V lost 6 bases, and 14 bases had no gene match. This CDR3 region has 18 residues. From germline, CDR1 is MNHEY and CDR2 SVGEGT. The CDR3 DNA follows: TGTGCCAGCAGGTACCCCTCCTCAGCGGGATGGAACACCGGGGAGCTGTTTTTT. This translates into CASRYPSSAGWNTGELFF.

The table lists this clonotype with a few counts. This chain joins TRBV12-3 or TRBV12-4 and TRBJ1-4; TRBD1 is a possible D gene (6 bases). V lost 0 bases, J lost 4 bases, and 9 bases lay in between. CDR3 length equals 15 residues. This CDR3 is CASSLAPQGNEKLFF. The CDR3 coding sequence is TGTGCCAGCAGTTTAGCGCCACAGGGTAATGAAAAACTGTTTTTT.

Remarks on this clonotype: Given a much more abundant clone one base away, this may be a read error. The gene calls are TRBV7-2 and TRBJ2-1; D is ambiguous. The germline V gene has CDR1 SGHTA and CDR2 FQGNSA. The length of the CDR3 is 12 residues. CDR3 coding DNA: TGTGCCAGCAGCTTCAATAGGAATGAGCAGTCCTTC. It specifies CASSFNRNEQSF.